This TCR beta chain was observed in a study of vaccination effects on CD4 cells after COVID-19. Study-level background: Each participant was administered two doses of either the BNT162b2 or the mRNA-1273 vaccine.

Concerning this clone: Its antigen is undetermined.

Points from the study as a whole: No early post-infection timepoints were available in the study, which also included few convalescent patients.

Libraries were prepared by immunoSEQ multiplex PCR; TCRdb keeps only in-frame clonotypes and omits some of them. Seen here are 20,000 to 30,000 clones, over 55% observed once, and the top ten hold approximately 12%. CD4+ T cells specific for antigen were expanded with viral peptide pools by the ViraFEST assay before sequencing. After about 10 days in culture, the CD4+ T cells were isolated. Nucleocapsid antibody tests were negative, and the vaccine recipients had no prior SARS-CoV-2 infection. Every well got around 1.9 million PBMC, which were grown with about 10 IU/ml IL-2 and about 10 ug/ml peptides. IL-2 medium took the place of half the medium on both days 3 and 7. The V end lost 3 bases, the J end lost 10 bases, and 12 bases lay between the germline ends. Germline V gene sequence: CDR1 LNHDA, CDR2 SQIVND (reference sequence). The CDR3 covers 12 residues.

This rearrangement joins TRBV19 to TRBJ1-1; D remains ambiguous. The source was CD4+ T cells from PBMCs cultured with HCoV-OC43 spike peptides, collected before COVID-19 vaccination. Indicated subset: HCoV-OC43 spike overlapping peptide pool stimulation. This clonotype originated in a human donor who received a COVID-19 vaccine. CDR3 sequence (DNA): TGTGCCAGTAGTATTGAACAGCGCGGAGCTTTCTTT. Its protein is CASSIEQRGAFF.